The clone carrying this T cell receptor beta chain was seen repeatedly, ten times or more. What it recognizes is unknown. Trimming removed 5 bases from V and 6 bases from J, with 8 bases in between. Germline values: CDR1 LNHDA, CDR2 SQIVND (reference sequence). The CDR3 length is 12 residues. This entry belongs to a study of CD8+CD57+ T cells in acquired aplastic anemia. Study background: The DNA of sorted CD4+ and CD8+ cells averaged approximately 3.3 ug.

Whole-study results and caveats: There were over 25 CD8+ CDR3 sequences that occurred in both patients and controls.

The template for TCR beta VDJ and CDR3 sequence profiling was genomic DNA. TCRdb ran MiXCR on the reads and lists one entry per CDR3 protein. There are roughly 500,000 distinct CDR3 sequences in the sample; around 30% occur only once, and roughly 0.89% lies in the top ten. Patients chosen for sequencing had CD8+CD57+ cells that had expanded, as shown by flow cytometry. Each patient carried a diagnosis of severe acquired aplastic anemia. Patients were treatment-naive when blood was sampled. V usage is TRBV19 and J usage is TRBJ2-1; D is unclear. The origin of this receptor is a human donor with aplastic anemia. Specimen: sorted CD4+, CD8+, or CD8+CD57+ T cells (not recorded which) from PBMCs. CDR3 sequence reads: CASSRVVNEQFF. For the CDR3, the DNA is TGTGCCAGTAGTCGGGTGGTCAATGAGCAGTTCTTC.